This TCR beta chain was recovered during a study of blood T cell repertoires in COVID-19. Assay used: immunoSEQ multiplex PCR; TCRdb lists only in-frame clones, some missing. The repertoire holds about 350,000 clones, with 85% to 90% as singletons. CDR1 is LNHDA and CDR2 is SQIVND in the germline V gene (reference sequence). Trimming took 3 bases from V and 3 from J, leaving 9 bases between them. The CDR3 consists of 14 residues. This clone has just a few counts. The TCR sequence derives from a woman in her seventies with COVID-19, enrolled during active disease. The chain has TRBV19 and TRBJ2-1, with D perhaps matching TRBD1 (5 bases). Sequenced: peripheral blood. CDR3 nucleotide sequence: TGTGCCAGTAGTATCGGCCAGGGCTACAATGAGCAGTTCTTC. Amino acids: CASSIGQGYNEQFF. Full variable domain (remainder filled in from reference TRBV19 and TRBJ2-1): DGGITQSPKYLFRKEGQNVTLSCEQNLNHDAMYWYRQDPGQGLRLIYYSQIVNDFQKGDIAEGYSVSREKKESFPLTVTSAQKNPTAFYLCASSIGQGYNEQFFGPGTRLTVL.